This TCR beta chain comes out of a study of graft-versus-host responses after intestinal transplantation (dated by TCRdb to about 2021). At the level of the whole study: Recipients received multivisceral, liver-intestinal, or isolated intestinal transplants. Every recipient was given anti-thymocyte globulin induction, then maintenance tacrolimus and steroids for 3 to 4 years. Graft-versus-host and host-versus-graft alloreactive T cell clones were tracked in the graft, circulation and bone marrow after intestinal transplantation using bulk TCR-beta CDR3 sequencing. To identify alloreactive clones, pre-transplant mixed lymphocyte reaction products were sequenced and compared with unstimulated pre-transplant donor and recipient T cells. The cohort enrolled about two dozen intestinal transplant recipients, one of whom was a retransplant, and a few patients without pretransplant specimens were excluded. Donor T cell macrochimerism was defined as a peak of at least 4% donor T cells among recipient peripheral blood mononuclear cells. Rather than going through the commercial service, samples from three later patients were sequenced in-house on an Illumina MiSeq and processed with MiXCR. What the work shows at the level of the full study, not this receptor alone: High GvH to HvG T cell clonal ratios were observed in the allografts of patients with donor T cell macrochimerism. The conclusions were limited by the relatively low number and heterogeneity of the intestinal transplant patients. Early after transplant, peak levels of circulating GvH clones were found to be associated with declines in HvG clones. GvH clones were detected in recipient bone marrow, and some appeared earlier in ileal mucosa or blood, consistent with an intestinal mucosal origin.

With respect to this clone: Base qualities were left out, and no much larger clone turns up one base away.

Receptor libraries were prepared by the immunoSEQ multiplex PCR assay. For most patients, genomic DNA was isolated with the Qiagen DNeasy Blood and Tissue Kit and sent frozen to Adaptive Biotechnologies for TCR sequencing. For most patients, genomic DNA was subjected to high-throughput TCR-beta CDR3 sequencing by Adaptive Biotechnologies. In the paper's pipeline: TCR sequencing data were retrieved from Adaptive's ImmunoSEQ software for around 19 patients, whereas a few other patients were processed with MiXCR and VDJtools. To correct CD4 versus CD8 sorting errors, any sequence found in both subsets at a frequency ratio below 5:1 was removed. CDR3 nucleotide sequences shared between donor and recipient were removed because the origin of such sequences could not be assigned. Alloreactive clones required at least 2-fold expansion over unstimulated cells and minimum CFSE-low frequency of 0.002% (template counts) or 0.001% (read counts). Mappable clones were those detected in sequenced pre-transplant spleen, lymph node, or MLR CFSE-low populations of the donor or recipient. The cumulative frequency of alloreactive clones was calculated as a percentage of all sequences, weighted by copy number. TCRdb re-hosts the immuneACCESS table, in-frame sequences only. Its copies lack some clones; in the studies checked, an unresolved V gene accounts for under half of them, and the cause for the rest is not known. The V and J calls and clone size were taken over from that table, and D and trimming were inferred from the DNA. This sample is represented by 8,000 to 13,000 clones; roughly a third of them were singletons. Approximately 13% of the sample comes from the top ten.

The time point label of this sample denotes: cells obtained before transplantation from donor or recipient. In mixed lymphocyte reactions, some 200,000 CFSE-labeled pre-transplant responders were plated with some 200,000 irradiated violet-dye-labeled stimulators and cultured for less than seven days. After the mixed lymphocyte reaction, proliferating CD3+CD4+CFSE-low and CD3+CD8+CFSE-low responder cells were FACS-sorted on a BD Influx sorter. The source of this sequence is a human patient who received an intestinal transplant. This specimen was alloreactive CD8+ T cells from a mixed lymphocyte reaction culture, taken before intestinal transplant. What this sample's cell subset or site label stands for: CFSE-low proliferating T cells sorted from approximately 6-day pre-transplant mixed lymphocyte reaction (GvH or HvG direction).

The CDR3 is CASSLARGWWGPFSDTQYF. At the DNA level, the sequence is TGCGCCAGCAGCTTGGCCAGGGGGTGGTGGGGACCTTTTTCAGATACGCAGTATTTT. The chain joins TRBV5-1 to TRBJ2-3, and 7 junction bases match TRBD1. The CDR3 numbers 19 residues from cysteine through phenylalanine. Only the CDR3 region is kept as DNA, spanning 57 bases read in frame from base 1. Via the germline V gene, CDR1 is SGHRS and CDR2 YFSETQ. V and J are trimmed by 0 bases and 4 bases, and the gene matches miss 17 bases of the junction.